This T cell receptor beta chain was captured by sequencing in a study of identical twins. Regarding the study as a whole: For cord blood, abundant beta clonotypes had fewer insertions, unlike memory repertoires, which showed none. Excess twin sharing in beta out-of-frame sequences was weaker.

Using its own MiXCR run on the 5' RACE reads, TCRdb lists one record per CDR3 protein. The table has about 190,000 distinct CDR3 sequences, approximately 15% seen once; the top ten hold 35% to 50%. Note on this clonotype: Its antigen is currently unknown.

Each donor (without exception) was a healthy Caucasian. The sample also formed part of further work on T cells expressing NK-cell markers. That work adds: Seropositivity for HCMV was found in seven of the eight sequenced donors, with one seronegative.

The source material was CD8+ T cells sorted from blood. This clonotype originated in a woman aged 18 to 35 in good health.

In DNA, the CDR3 is TGTGCCAGCAGTCAGAACTTGTGGGGAAGCACTGAAGCTTTCTTT. Its translation: CASSQNLWGSTEAFF. The V and J genes are TRBV12-3 or TRBV12-4 and TRBJ1-1, with D hard to call. This CDR3 is built from 15 residues. Trimming removed 5 bases at V and 4 bases at J, with 17 bases between.